This T cell receptor beta chain is from a study of cytomegalovirus exposure and HLA in healthy donors. General study results and limits: Versus the approximately 670-donor mean, an Asian-associated ancestry cluster reportedly showed fewer N-insertions in a later analysis.

This CDR3 region has 15 residues. V lost 0 bases, J lost 2 bases, and 5 bases stayed unmatched. Germline lookup yields CDR1 SGHRS and CDR2 YFSETQ. As for this clone: What it recognizes is unknown.

Primers for the PCR totalled 60 Vbeta and 13 Jbeta. Repertoires were generated with immunoSEQ multiplex PCR, while TCRdb's copy carries only in-frame clones and drops some. Of about 110,000 clones listed, 60% to 85% are singletons. The origin of this receptor is a man between 35 and 55 years old in good health and CMV-seronegative. The sample comprised PBMCs. This chain uses TRBV5-1 with TRBJ2-7; 7 bases match TRBD2. The CDR3 here is CASSLGGGTPYEQYF. CDR3 nucleotide sequence: TGCGCCAGCAGCTTGGGGGGGGGTACCCCCTACGAGCAGTACTTC.